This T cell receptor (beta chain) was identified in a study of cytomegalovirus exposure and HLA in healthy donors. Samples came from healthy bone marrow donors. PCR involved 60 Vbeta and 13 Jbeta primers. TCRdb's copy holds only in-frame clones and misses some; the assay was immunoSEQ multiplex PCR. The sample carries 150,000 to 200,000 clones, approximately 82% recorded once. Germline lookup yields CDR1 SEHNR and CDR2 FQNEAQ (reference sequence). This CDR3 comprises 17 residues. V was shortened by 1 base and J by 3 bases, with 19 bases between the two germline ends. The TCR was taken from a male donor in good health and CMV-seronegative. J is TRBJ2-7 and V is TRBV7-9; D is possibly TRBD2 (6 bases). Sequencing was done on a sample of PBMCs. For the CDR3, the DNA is TGTGCCAGCAGCTTAGGGCCGTGGGGCTCGGGAGACTACGAGCAGTACTTC. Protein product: CASSLGPWGSGDYEQYF.